A selection of T cell receptor beta chains follows, all from one sample in a study of T cells after yellow fever vaccination. Each CDR3 protein is one row after TCRdb ran MiXCR on the 5' RACE reads. Of roughly 500,000 distinct CDR3 sequences in the sample, about a fifth are singletons; the top ten hold 14%. The sequenced sample was PBMCs, obtained 15 days after the yellow fever booster vaccination. The receptors were gathered from a man under 40 who received the YFV17D yellow fever vaccine. The CDR3 runs from the conserved cysteine through the conserved F or W. Each record gives: J gene, D gene, clone size, CDR3 length, V gene, CDR3 protein, CDR3 DNA. The D gene is left open where the match is weak. Clone size, where shown, is once, few, many, or a class for clones that have expanded.

>TRBJ2-1|TRBD2|few|15|TRBV3-1
CASSPPGGNYNEQFF
TGTGCCAGCAGCCCCCCGGGAGGAAACTACAATGAGCAGTTCTTC
>TRBJ2-7|TRBD1|-|14|TRBV20-1
CSARPGTGPGEQYF
TGCAGTGCTAGACCCGGGACAGGGCCCGGCGAGCAGTACTTC
>TRBJ2-5|-|-|17|TRBV5-5
CASSTAGWTWSRETQYF
TGTGCCAGCAGCACTGCGGGGTGGACGTGGTCGAGGGAGACCCAGTACTTC
>TRBJ2-2|-|-|15|TRBV5-1
CASSLSLAAAGELFF
TGCGCCAGCAGCTTGTCTCTAGCAGCGGCCGGGGAGCTGTTTTTT
>TRBJ2-5|-|-|15|TRBV9
CASSGRTEPQETQYF
TGTGCCAGCTCCGGCCGGACGGAACCCCAAGAGACCCAGTACTTC
>TRBJ2-1|-|-|14|TRBV28
CASSLPVRENEQFF
TGTGCCAGCAGCCTTCCGGTCAGGGAAAATGAGCAGTTCTTC
>TRBJ1-1|TRBD1|-|14|TRBV27
CASSQGLGYTEAFF
TGTGCCAGCTCACAGGGGCTAGGCTACACTGAAGCTTTCTTT
>TRBJ2-1|-|few|11|TRBV5-1
CASRTEVEQFF
TGCGCCAGCAGAACAGAGGTTGAGCAGTTCTTC
>TRBJ2-1|TRBD2|-|14|TRBV20-1
CSAPPPSGRPEQFF
TGCAGTGCCCCCCCCCCTAGCGGGAGGCCTGAGCAGTTCTTC
>TRBJ1-5|-|-|15|TRBV5-1
CASSLTGRPNQPQHF
TGCGCCAGCAGCTTAACAGGTCGGCCCAATCAGCCCCAGCATTTT
>TRBJ1-4|-|few|13|TRBV10-3
CAISESKAEKLFF
TGTGCCATCAGTGAGTCGAAGGCCGAAAAACTGTTTTTT
>TRBJ1-3|-|-|13|TRBV2
CARSVTAGNTIYF
TGTGCCAGAAGTGTTACAGCCGGAAACACCATATATTTT
>TRBJ2-7|-|-|15|TRBV7-2
CASSLGARTSYEQYF
TGTGCCAGCAGCCTAGGGGCGCGGACTTCCTACGAGCAGTACTTC
>TRBJ2-5|-|-|14|TRBV7-9
CASSLVPGWETQYF
TGTGCCAGCAGCTTAGTCCCGGGCTGGGAGACCCAGTACTTC
>TRBJ2-2|-|-|15|TRBV28
CASSLWGENTRELFF
TGTGCCAGCAGTTTATGGGGGGAGAACACCAGGGAGCTGTTTTTT
>TRBJ1-2|-|few|14|TRBV5-1
CASSLYLEGYGYTF
TGCGCCAGCAGCTTGTATCTCGAAGGGTATGGCTACACCTTC
>TRBJ2-1|TRBD1|few|16|TRBV29-1
CSVELGTASSYNEQFF
TGCAGCGTTGAGCTCGGGACAGCGAGCTCCTACAATGAGCAGTTCTTC
>TRBJ2-1|-|-|15|TRBV7-8
CASSLGLGRGNEQFF
TGTGCCAGCAGCTTAGGACTGGGGCGGGGAAATGAGCAGTTCTTC
>TRBJ1-3|-|-|14|TRBV10-3
CATTRGNSGNTIYF
TGTGCCACCACACGGGGTAATTCTGGAAACACCATATATTTT
>TRBJ2-1|TRBD2|few|13|TRBV18
CASSPLAGNEQFF
TGTGCCAGCTCACCACTAGCGGGAAATGAGCAGTTCTTC
>TRBJ2-3|TRBD1|-|15|TRBV20-1
CSARDPQGVTDTQYF
TGCAGTGCTAGAGATCCCCAGGGGGTCACAGATACGCAGTATTTT
>TRBJ1-1|-|-|11|TRBV29-1
CSVNYPAGAFF
TGCAGCGTGAACTACCCTGCCGGGGCTTTCTTT
>TRBJ1-5|TRBD1|once|13|TRBV20-1
CSAPGQVSQPQHF
TGCAGTGCGCCGGGACAGGTCAGTCAGCCCCAGCATTTT
>TRBJ2-1|-|few|10|TRBV29-1
CSVLRGEQFF
TGCAGCGTTCTTAGGGGCGAGCAGTTCTTC
>TRBJ2-1|TRBD2|-|17|TRBV4-3
CASSQMGGLAGVNEQFF
TGCGCCAGCAGCCAAATGGGGGGACTAGCGGGAGTAAATGAGCAGTTCTTC
>TRBJ2-7|-|few|13|TRBV7-9
CASSPRTAYEQYF
TGTGCCAGCAGCCCTCGGACAGCCTACGAGCAGTACTTC
>TRBJ2-2|-|-|15|TRBV20-1
CSARDPRTNTGELFF
TGCAGTGCTAGAGATCCTCGGACCAACACCGGGGAGCTGTTTTTT